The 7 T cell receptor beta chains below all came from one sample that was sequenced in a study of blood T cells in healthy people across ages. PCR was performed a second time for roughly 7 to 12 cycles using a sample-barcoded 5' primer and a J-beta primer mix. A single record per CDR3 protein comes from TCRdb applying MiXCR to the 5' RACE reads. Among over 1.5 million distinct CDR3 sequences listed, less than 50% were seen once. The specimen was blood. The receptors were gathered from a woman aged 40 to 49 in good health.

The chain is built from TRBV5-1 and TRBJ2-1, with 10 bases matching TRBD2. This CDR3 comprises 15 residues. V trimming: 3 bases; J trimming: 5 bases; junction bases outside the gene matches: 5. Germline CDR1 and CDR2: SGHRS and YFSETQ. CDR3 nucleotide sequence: TGCGCCAGCAGCTGGAGGACTAGCGGAAACAATGAGCAGTTCTTC. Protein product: CASSWRTSGNNEQFF.

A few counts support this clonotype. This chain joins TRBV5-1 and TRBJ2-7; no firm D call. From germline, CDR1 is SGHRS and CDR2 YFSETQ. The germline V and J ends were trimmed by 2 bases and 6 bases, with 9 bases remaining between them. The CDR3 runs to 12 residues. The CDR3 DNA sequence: TGCGCCAGCAGCTTAAACAGAGTCGAGCAGTACTTC. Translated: CASSLNRVEQYF. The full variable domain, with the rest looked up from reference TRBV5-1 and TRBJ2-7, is KAGVTQTPRYLIKTRGQQVTLSCSPISGHRSVSWYQQTPGQGLQFLFEYFSETQRNKGNFPGRFSGRQFSNSRSEMNVSTLELGDSALYLCASSLNRVEQYFGPGTRLTVT.

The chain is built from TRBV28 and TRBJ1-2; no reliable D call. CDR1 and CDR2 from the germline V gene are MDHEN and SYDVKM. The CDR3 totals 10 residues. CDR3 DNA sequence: TGTGTCGCGGGCGGGCGCGGCTACACCTTC. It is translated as CVAGGRGYTF.

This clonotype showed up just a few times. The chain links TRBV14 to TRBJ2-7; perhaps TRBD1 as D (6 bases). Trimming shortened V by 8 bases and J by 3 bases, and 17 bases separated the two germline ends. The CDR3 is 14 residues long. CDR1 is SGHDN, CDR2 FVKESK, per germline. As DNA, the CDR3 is TGTGCCAGCTCGCTTTTTGGGGGCGGCTACGAGCAGTACTTC. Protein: CASSLFGGGYEQYF.

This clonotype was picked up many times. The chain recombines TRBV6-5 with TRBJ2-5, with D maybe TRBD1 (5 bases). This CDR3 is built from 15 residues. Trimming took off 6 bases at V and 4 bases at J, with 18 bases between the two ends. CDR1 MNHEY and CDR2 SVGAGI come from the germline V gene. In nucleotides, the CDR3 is TGTGCCAGCAGCCCCACACAAGGGGCTACAGAGACCCAGTACTTC. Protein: CASSPTQGATETQYF.

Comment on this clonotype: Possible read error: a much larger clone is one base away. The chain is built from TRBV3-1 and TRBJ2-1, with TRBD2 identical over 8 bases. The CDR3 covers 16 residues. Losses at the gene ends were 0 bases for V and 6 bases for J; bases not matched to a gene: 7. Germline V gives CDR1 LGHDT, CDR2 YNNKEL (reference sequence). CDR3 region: CASSQEGLVISNEQFF. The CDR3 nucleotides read TGTGCCAGCAGCCAAGAGGGACTAGTGATTTCCAATGAGCAGTTCTTC.

The CDR3 reads CASSYGQRNTEAFF. The CDR3 region has the DNA TGTGCCAGCAGTTACGGACAGAGGAACACTGAAGCTTTCTTT. This sequence joins TRBV6-5 and TRBJ1-1; the D gene is possibly TRBD1 (6 bases). Trimming stripped 2 bases from V and 1 base from J, with 8 bases between. Per germline, CDR1 MNHEY and CDR2 SVGAGI. The CDR3 extends over 14 amino acids.